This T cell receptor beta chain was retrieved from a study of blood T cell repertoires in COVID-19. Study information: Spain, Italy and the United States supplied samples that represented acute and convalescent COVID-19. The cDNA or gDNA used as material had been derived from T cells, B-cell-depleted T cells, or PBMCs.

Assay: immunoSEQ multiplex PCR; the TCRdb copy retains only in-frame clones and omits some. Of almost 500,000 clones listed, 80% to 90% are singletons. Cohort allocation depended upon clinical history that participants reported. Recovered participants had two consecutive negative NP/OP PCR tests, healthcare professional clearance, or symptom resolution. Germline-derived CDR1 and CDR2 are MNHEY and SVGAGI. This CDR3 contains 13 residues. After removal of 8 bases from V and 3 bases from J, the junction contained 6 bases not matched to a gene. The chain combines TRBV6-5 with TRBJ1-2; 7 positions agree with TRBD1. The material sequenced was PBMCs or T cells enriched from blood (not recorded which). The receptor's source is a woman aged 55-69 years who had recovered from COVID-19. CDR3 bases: TGTGCCAGCGACAAAGACAGGGACTATGGCTACACCTTC. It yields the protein CASDKDRDYGYTF.